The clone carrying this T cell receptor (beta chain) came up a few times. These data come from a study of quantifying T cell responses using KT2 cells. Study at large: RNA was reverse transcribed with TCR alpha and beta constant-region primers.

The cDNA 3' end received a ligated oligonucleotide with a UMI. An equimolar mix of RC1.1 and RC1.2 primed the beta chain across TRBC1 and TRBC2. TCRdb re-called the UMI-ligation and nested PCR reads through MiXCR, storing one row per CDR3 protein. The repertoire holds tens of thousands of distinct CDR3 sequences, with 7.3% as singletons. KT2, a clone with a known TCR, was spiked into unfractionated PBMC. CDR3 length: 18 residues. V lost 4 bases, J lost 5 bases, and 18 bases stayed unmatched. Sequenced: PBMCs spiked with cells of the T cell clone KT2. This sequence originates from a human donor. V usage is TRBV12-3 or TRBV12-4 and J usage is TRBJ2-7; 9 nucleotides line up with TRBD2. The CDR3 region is CASSSGFGGGRALDEQYF. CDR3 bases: TGTGCCAGCAGTTCGGGTTTTGGGGGCGGGAGGGCCCTAGACGAGCAGTACTTC.